Detailed here is one TCR beta chain. What it recognizes is unknown. These data are taken from a study of vaccination effects on CD4 cells after COVID-19. V shed 3 bases and J shed 2 bases, with 6 bases lying between them. CDR1 is SGHRS and CDR2 is YFSETQ in the germline V gene. The CDR3 loop spans 13 amino acids. Prior to sequencing, the ViraFEST assay stimulated PBMC with viral peptide pools, which expanded the antigen-specific CD4+ T cells. Subsequent to approximately 9 days of culture, CD4+ T cells were isolated. Nucleocapsid antibody tests were negative, and the vaccine recipients had no prior SARS-CoV-2 infection. Here immunoSEQ multiplex PCR was the method, and the copy in TCRdb shows in-frame clones only, minus some. In the table there are about 65,000 clones, 76% of which are singletons.

This clonotype originated in a human donor who received a COVID-19 vaccine. Source: CD4+ T cells from PBMCs cultured with HCoV-NL63 spike peptides, taken before COVID-19 vaccination. The V and J genes are TRBV5-1 and TRBJ1-3; D unresolved. The CDR3 reads CASSSTPGNTIYF. Written as DNA, the CDR3 is TGCGCCAGCAGCTCCACCCCTGGAAACACCATATATTTT.